A selection of T cell receptor beta chains follows, all from one sample in a study of T cell clonotyping in hematopoietic cell transplantation. Repertoires were generated with immunoSEQ multiplex PCR, while TCRdb's copy carries only in-frame clones and drops some. Here the sample spans around 80,000 clones, about 95% being singletons. The sequenced sample was peripheral blood mononuclear cells, obtained before stem cell transplant. These receptors came from a woman between 45 and 65 years old with acute myeloid leukemia. Some clones in this sample may be carry-over from other donors' samples. The CDR3 runs from the conserved cysteine through the conserved F or W. Each record gives: V gene, D gene, CDR3 length, clone size, J gene, CDR3 DNA, CDR3 protein. D genes are given only for firm matches. Where a row states a size, it is once, few, many or the class of an expanded clone; other rows omit it.

TRBV10-1	.	14	.	TRBJ2-7	TGCGCCAGCAGTGAGTCGGCAGCTTCCTACGAGCAGTACTTC	CASSESAASYEQYF
TRBV6-5	.	14	.	TRBJ1-5	TGTGCCAGCAGTTACTCGCAGTACAATCAGCCCCAGCATTTT	CASSYSQYNQPQHF
TRBV19	.	12	.	TRBJ2-1	TGTGCCAGTAAAGTCGGGGTGGATGAGCAGTTCTTC	CASKVGVDEQFF
TRBV2	TRBD2	15	.	TRBJ2-1	TGTGCCAGCAGGACTAGCGGGGGGGTCTACAATGAGCAGTTCTTC	CASRTSGGVYNEQFF
TRBV28	.	11	.	TRBJ1-1	TGTGCCAGCAGATGGAACACTGAAGCTTTCTTT	CASRWNTEAFF
TRBV30	.	15	.	TRBJ1-4	TGTGCCTGGAGTGCGGGGGAGAGAACTAATGAAAAACTGTTTTTT	CAWSAGERTNEKLFF
TRBV2	.	12	.	TRBJ2-7	TGTGCCAGCAGTGAGTCCAACTACGAGCAGTACTTC	CASSESNYEQYF
TRBV30	.	14	.	TRBJ1-2	TGTGCCTGGAGTGTACTTAGTGGGGGACATGGCTACACCTTC	CAWSVLSGGHGYTF
TRBV30	TRBD2	15	.	TRBJ2-7	TGTGCCACACCGCGGAAAGCGGGGAAAGTGAACGAGCAGTACTTC	CATPRKAGKVNEQYF
TRBV30	.	14	.	TRBJ2-7	TGTGCCTGGAATGCCTGGGGGAGGGGGTACGAGCAGTACTTC	CAWNAWGRGYEQYF
TRBV4-1	.	16	.	TRBJ2-7	TGCGCCAGCAGCTTTCATTACCCTAGTAGGTCCTACGAGCAGTACTTC	CASSFHYPSRSYEQYF
TRBV6-1	.	15	.	TRBJ1-1	TGTGCCAGCAGAGCAAACACCGGGGGGGGCACTGAAGCTTTCTTT	CASRANTGGGTEAFF
TRBV5-1	TRBD2	16	.	TRBJ2-5	TGCGCCAGCAGCCCGGGACTAGCGGGGAGACAAGAGACCCAGTACTTC	CASSPGLAGRQETQYF
TRBV5-6	.	16	.	TRBJ1-3	TGTGCCAGCAACCGGGCAGCGCCAAACTCTGGAAACACCATATATTTT	CASNRAAPNSGNTIYF
TRBV6-6	.	14	.	TRBJ1-1	TGTGCCAGCAGGACAGAAAACATGAACACTGAAGCTTTCTTT	CASRTENMNTEAFF
TRBV6-5	TRBD1	15	.	TRBJ2-7	TGTGCCAGCAGCAGACAGGGGGGCGGGACCTACGAGCAGTACTTC	CASSRQGGGTYEQYF
TRBV27	TRBD1	17	.	TRBJ1-2	TGTGCCAGCAGACCCGGGACAGGGCTCGGGGTGGGCTATGGCTACACCTTC	CASRPGTGLGVGYGYTF
TRBV7-9	.	13	.	TRBJ1-2	TGTGCCAGCAGCTTAGCGCAGGGTTGGAGCTACACCTTC	CASSLAQGWSYTF
TRBV7-2	TRBD1	13	.	TRBJ1-1	TGTGCCAGCAGACGGGACAGAGCAACTGAAGCTTTCTTT	CASRRDRATEAFF
TRBV7-9	.	15	.	TRBJ2-3	TGTGCCAGCAGCTTATTGCGGTCTAGCACAGATACGCAGTATTTT	CASSLLRSSTDTQYF
TRBV9	TRBD1	15	.	TRBJ1-6	TGTGCCAGCAGCCCACGGGACAGGGGAAATTCACCCCTCCACTTT	CASSPRDRGNSPLHF
TRBV7-8	TRBD1	14	.	TRBJ1-2	TGTGCCAGCAGCTTTAGGGGGCAGGACTATGGCTACACCTTC	CASSFRGQDYGYTF
TRBV20-1	.	11	.	TRBJ1-2	TGCAGTGCCAGTCCTAACGATGGCTACACCTTC	CSASPNDGYTF
TRBV6-1	TRBD2	15	once	TRBJ2-7	TGTGCCAGCAGTTTTACTAGCGGGGGGGTTGACGAGCAGTACTTC	CASSFTSGGVDEQYF
TRBV6-7	.	17	.	TRBJ2-7	TGTGCCAGCAGTTACTCGGAGACTCGCGAACTCGACTACGAGCAGTACTTC	CASSYSETRELDYEQYF
TRBV28	.	14	.	TRBJ1-4	TGTGCCAGCAGTGCTACAGGAACTAATGAAAAACTGTTTTTT	CASSATGTNEKLFF
TRBV11-2	.	13	.	TRBJ1-1	TGTGCCAGCCGTCCCCGGATGGACGGTGAAGCTTTCTTT	CASRPRMDGEAFF
TRBV6-5	TRBD1	14	.	TRBJ1-1	TGTGCCAGCCTTGGACAGGGTGGGTACACTGAAGCTTTCTTT	CASLGQGGYTEAFF
TRBV5-6	.	16	.	TRBJ2-7	TGTGCCAGCAGCCCCTCCGGGGGCAGGTCATACTACGAGCAGTACTTC	CASSPSGGRSYYEQYF
TRBV27	.	17	.	TRBJ1-5	TGTGCCAGCAGTTCGCTCCGGCAGGCCCGTAGCAATCAGCCCCAGCATTTT	CASSSLRQARSNQPQHF
TRBV28	.	15	.	TRBJ2-7	TGTGCCAGCAGTTTCTCGCGGGGAATCTCCTACGAGCAGTACTTC	CASSFSRGISYEQYF
TRBV4-1	.	16	.	TRBJ2-5	TGCGCCAGCAGCCAAAAACGGGGGACCAGTTGGGAGACCCAGTACTTC	CASSQKRGTSWETQYF
TRBV11-1	.	15	.	TRBJ1-4	TGTGCCAGCAGCAACGACGCGGCAACTAATGAAAAACTGTTTTTT	CASSNDAATNEKLFF
TRBV2	.	13	few	TRBJ1-2	TGTGCCAGCAGTAACGACAGGCTAGGGGGCTACACCTTC	CASSNDRLGGYTF
TRBV7-2	.	13	.	TRBJ1-2	TGTGCCAGCAGCTTAGGGCGGGGAGAAGGCTACACCTTC	CASSLGRGEGYTF
TRBV4-1	TRBD1	15	.	TRBJ1-2	TGCGCCAGCAGCCCGGGACAGGGGAATAACTATGGCTACACCTTC	CASSPGQGNNYGYTF
TRBV29-1	.	12	few	TRBJ2-7	TGCAGCGTTGAATCCGGAAACTACGAGCAGTACTTC	CSVESGNYEQYF
TRBV28	.	15	.	TRBJ2-7	TGTGCCAGCAGTTTACCTAAAGGGAACTCCTACGAGCAGTACTTC	CASSLPKGNSYEQYF
TRBV4-2	TRBD1	14	.	TRBJ1-5	TGTGCCAGCAGCCCGACAGGGTACGATCAGCCCCAGCATTTT	CASSPTGYDQPQHF
TRBV25-1	.	15	.	TRBJ2-2	TGTGCCAGCAGTGATTGGACCCGAAGAACCGGGGAGCTGTTTTTT	CASSDWTRRTGELFF
TRBV28	TRBD1	19	.	TRBJ1-2	TGTGCCAGCAGCTCTATAACCCCGGGACAGGGAGGCTCTAACTATGGCTACACCTTC	CASSSITPGQGGSNYGYTF
TRBV19	TRBD1	13	.	TRBJ1-2	TGTGCCAGCGGGCAGGGGGAGCACTATGGCTACACCTTC	CASGQGEHYGYTF
TRBV29-1	.	15	.	TRBJ1-1	TGCAGCGTTGATCTCGTGGGGGTTGGGAACACTGAAGCTTTCTTT	CSVDLVGVGNTEAFF
TRBV14	TRBD1	14	.	TRBJ2-7	TGTGCCAGCAGCCAAGGACAGGGGTTGGTTTATCAGTACTTC	CASSQGQGLVYQYF
TRBV6-1	.	12	.	TRBJ1-5	TGTGCCAGCAGGATAGACAGTCAGCCCCAGCATTTT	CASRIDSQPQHF
TRBV5-4	TRBD1	14	.	TRBJ2-7	TGTGCCAGCAGCCACAGGGGGATTTCCTACGAGCAGTACTTC	CASSHRGISYEQYF
TRBV19	.	15	.	TRBJ1-5	TGTGCCAGTAGTATAAGTACAGGGTACGATCAGCCCCAGCATTTT	CASSISTGYDQPQHF
TRBV25-1	TRBD1	17	.	TRBJ1-2	TGTGCCAGCAGGGTACAGGGGGCCCGCGATTTTAACTATGGCTACACCTTC	CASRVQGARDFNYGYTF
TRBV19	.	15	.	TRBJ1-5	TGTGCCAGTAGTCGGGACACCTATAGCAATCAGCCCCAGCATTTT	CASSRDTYSNQPQHF
TRBV6-1	.	14	.	TRBJ2-7	TGTGCCAGCAGTGAACCATGGGGGACCTACGAGCAGTACTTC	CASSEPWGTYEQYF
TRBV7-2	TRBD1	16	.	TRBJ2-5	TGTGCCAGCAGCTTAGCCCGCGGACAGGGGAGGGAGACCCAGTACTTC	CASSLARGQGRETQYF
TRBV29-1	TRBD2	15	once	TRBJ2-1	TGCAGCGTTGAGGGTGCGGGGGGTCCCTACAATGAGCAGTTCTTC	CSVEGAGGPYNEQFF
TRBV11-2	.	15	.	TRBJ2-6	TGTGCCAGCAGCTCGTTAAGCTCTGGGGCCAACGTCCTGACTTTC	CASSSLSSGANVLTF
TRBV14	.	16	once	TRBJ2-5	TGTGCCAGCAGCCAAGATTGGGGGAGTCCGTGGGAGACCCAGTACTTC	CASSQDWGSPWETQYF
TRBV19	.	15	.	TRBJ2-5	TGTGCCAGTAGTATTGCGGGGGCGGGGGCGGAGACCCAGTACTTC	CASSIAGAGAETQYF
TRBV19	.	13	.	TRBJ2-2	TGTGCCAGTAGTTTTTCATTCACCGGGGAGCTGTTTTTT	CASSFSFTGELFF
TRBV29-1	TRBD1	14	.	TRBJ2-4	TGCAGCGTTTGGACAGGGGATGGCAAAAACATTCAGTACTTC	CSVWTGDGKNIQYF
TRBV7-2	TRBD2	16	.	TRBJ2-3	TGTGCCAGCAGCTTAGTTGCTAGCGGGCCTTTCGACACGCAGTATTTT	CASSLVASGPFDTQYF
TRBV6-1	.	14	.	TRBJ1-4	TGTGCCAGCAGTGCCTCGGATATCAGGGAAAAACTGTTTTTT	CASSASDIREKLFF